This is a list of T cell receptor beta chains from one sample in a study of T cell responses to AZD1222 COVID-19 vaccine. Sequencing was performed with immunoSEQ multiplex PCR; in TCRdb, only in-frame clones are kept and a portion is missing. The table lists over 95,000 clones, approximately 90% of them singletons, with 7.5% in the top ten. Sequenced material: peripheral blood, taken on day 0 of AZD1222 vaccination. These receptors were taken from an adult in good health. Each CDR3 is given without its conserved first and last residue.

v_gene	j_gene	CDR3aa
TRBV4-3	TRBJ2-1	ASSQDQGAWYNEQF
TRBV7-6	TRBJ2-5	ASSFGQGAGETQY
TRBV29-1	TRBJ1-1	SGRWGANTEAF
TRBV7-2	TRBJ1-5	ASSHRQGSDQPQH
TRBV2	TRBJ1-4	ASSESRVSEKLF
TRBV28	TRBJ2-1	ASSLGGSYNEQF
TRBV20-1	TRBJ1-6	SASGGSPLH
TRBV11-1	TRBJ2-7	ASSTEGQGAYEQY
TRBV5-6	TRBJ2-3	ASSLGQGVGTDTQY
TRBV19	TRBJ1-5	ASSGTGSSSQPQH
TRBV4-3	TRBJ2-1	ASSQDRVGPYNEQF
TRBV6-5	TRBJ1-6	ASRTAGNSPLH
TRBV9	TRBJ1-2	ASSVTGGASYGYT
TRBV9	TRBJ1-4	ASSVRGTGHNEKLF
TRBV12-5	TRBJ2-7	ARIREGRRKEQY
TRBV5-8	TRBJ2-7	ASSLVSGDVYEQY
TRBV19	TRBJ2-5	ASSIQRGSQETQY
TRBV19	TRBJ1-2	ASSQNYGYT
TRBV6-2/TRBV6-3	TRBJ1-2	ASSYGPGQGIFYGYT
TRBV7-2	TRBJ2-1	ASSPGGTYNEQF
TRBV28	TRBJ1-2	ASSETGVGLYGYT
TRBV28	TRBJ2-1	ASRRTEYNEQF
TRBV19	TRBJ1-2	ASNPPHRVGGYT
TRBV28	TRBJ1-2	ASRPRPPNYGYT
TRBV24-1	TRBJ1-1	ATSDLRSQLNTEAF
TRBV6-5	TRBJ1-5	ASTTPGYSNQPQH
TRBV18	TRBJ1-2	ASSPNLDHGRGYT
TRBV4-3	TRBJ1-1	ASSQDRDRVMSNPENTEAF
TRBV25-1	TRBJ1-2	ASVGAGKHYGYT
TRBV7-2	TRBJ1-2	ASSSSGSLYGYT
TRBV28	TRBJ1-1	ASSTLRTGGYTEAF
TRBV27	TRBJ1-1	ATSGQGGTEAF
TRBV28	TRBJ1-3	ASSPQGGGSGNTIY
TRBV7-9	TRBJ2-5	ASSPGQVQETQY
TRBV7-8	TRBJ2-3	ASSLPRSGSTDTQY
TRBV28	TRBJ2-1	ASSSPGPWNEQF
TRBV29-1	TRBJ1-1	SVVPANTEAF
TRBV29-1	TRBJ2-5	SVGQAVQETQY
TRBV7-2	TRBJ1-2	ASSPATRGYT
TRBV5-1	TRBJ1-2	ASSSMRGVSYGYT
TRBV5-4	TRBJ1-1	ASRPGAVMNTEAF